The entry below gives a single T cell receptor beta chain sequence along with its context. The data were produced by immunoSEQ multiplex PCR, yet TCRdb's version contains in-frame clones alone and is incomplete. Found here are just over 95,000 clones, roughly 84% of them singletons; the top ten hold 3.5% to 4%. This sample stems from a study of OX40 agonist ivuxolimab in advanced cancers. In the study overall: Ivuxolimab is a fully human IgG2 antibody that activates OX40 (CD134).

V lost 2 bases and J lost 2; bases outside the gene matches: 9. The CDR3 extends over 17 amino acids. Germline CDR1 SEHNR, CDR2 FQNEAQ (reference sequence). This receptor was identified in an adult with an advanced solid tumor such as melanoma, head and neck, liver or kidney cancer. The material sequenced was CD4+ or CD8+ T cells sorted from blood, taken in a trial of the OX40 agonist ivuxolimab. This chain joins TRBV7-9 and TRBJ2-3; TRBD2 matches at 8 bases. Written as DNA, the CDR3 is TGTGCCAGCAGCTTATATCTGGCTAGCGGGTTCACAGATACGCAGTATTTT. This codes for CASSLYLASGFTDTQYF. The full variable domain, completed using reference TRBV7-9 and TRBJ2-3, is DTGVSQNPRHKITKRGQNVTFRCDPISEHNRLYWYRQTLGQGPEFLTYFQNEAQLEKSRLLSDRFSAERPKGSFSTLEIQRTEQGDSAMYLCASSLYLASGFTDTQYFGPGTRLTVL.